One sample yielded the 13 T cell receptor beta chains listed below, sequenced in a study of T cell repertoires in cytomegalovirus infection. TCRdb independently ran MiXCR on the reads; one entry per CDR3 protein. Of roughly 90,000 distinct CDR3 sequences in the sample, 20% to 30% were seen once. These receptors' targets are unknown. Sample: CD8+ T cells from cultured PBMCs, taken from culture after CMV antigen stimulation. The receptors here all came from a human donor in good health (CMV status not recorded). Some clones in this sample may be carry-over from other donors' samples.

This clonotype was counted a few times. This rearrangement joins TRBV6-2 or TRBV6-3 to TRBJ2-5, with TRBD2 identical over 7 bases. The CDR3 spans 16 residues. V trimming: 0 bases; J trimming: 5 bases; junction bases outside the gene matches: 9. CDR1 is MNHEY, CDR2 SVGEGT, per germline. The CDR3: CASSYSRDGEGETQYF. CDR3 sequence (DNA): TGTGCCAGCAGTTACTCGCGTGACGGGGAGGGGGAGACCCAGTACTTC.

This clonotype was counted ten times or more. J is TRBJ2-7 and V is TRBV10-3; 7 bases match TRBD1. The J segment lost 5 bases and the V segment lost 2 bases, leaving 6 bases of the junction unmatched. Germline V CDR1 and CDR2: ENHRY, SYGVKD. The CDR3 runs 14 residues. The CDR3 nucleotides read TGTGCCATCAGTGAGGGGACGACAGGGAACGAGCAGTACTTC. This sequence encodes CAISEGTTGNEQYF.

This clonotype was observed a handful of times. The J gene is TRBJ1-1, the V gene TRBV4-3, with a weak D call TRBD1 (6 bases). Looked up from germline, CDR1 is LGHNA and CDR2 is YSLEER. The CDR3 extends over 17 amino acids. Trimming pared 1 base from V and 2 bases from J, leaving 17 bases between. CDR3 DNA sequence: TGCGCCAGCAGCCAAGTTTGGGCGGGACACCTAAACACTGAAGCTTTCTTT. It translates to CASSQVWAGHLNTEAFF.

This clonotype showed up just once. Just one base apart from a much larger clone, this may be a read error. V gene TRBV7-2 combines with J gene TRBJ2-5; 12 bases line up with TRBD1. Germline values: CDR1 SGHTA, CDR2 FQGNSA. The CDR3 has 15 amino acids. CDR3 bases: TGTCCCAGCAGCCCAGGGACAGGGGGCCGAGAGACCCAGTACTTC. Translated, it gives CPSSPGTGGRETQYF.

This CDR3 is CASPGGANYGYTF. In nucleotides, the CDR3 is TGTGCCAGCCCAGGTGGGGCTAACTATGGCTACACCTTC. V gene TRBV2 combines with J gene TRBJ1-2; D not resolved. From germline, CDR1 is SNHLY and CDR2 FYNNEI. The CDR3 spans 13 residues. Trimming took off 8 bases at V and 0 bases at J, with 10 bases between the two ends.

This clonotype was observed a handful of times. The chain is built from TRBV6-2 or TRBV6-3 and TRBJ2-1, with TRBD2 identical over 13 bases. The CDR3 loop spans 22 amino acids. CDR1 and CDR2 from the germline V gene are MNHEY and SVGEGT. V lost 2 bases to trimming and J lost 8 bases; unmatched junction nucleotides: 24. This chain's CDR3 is CASSYPPRTSGSTSSSYHEQFF. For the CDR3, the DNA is TGTGCCAGCAGTTACCCTCCACGGACTAGCGGGAGTACTTCGTCCTCATATCATGAGCAGTTCTTC.

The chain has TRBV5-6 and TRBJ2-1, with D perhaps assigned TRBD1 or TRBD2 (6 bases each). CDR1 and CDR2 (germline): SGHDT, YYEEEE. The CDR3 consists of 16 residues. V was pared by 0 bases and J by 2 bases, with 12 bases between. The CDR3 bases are TGTGCCAGCAGCTTGGCCCTGAGGGGGGCCTACAATGAGCAGTTCTTC. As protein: CASSLALRGAYNEQFF.

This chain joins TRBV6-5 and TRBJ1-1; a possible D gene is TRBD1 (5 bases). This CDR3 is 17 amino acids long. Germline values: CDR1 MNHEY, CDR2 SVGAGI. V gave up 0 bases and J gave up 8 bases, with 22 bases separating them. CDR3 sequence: CASSYSTSRRGAAEAFF. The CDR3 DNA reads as TGTGCCAGCAGTTACTCAACCAGTCGTAGGGGCGCTGCAGAAGCTTTCTTT.

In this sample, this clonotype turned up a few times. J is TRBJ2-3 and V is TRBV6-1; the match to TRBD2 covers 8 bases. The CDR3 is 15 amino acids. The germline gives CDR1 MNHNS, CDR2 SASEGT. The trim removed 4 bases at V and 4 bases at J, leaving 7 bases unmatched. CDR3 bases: TGTGCCAGCAGTGCTGGCGGGAGGCACTCAGATACGCAGTATTTT. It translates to CASSAGGRHSDTQYF.

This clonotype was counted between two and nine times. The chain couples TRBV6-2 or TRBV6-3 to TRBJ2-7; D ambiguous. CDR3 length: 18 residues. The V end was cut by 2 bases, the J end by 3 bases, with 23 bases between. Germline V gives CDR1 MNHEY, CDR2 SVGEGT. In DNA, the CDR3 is TGTGCCAGCAGTTACGATTTGGTTGTGCAGGTGAATAACTACGAGCAGTACTTC. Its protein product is CASSYDLVVQVNNYEQYF.

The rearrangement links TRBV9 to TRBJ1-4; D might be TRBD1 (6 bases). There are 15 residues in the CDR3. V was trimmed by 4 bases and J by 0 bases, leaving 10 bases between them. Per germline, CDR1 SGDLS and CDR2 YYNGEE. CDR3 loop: CASSRTAATNEKLFF. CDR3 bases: TGTGCCAGCAGCCGGACAGCCGCAACTAATGAAAAACTGTTTTTT.

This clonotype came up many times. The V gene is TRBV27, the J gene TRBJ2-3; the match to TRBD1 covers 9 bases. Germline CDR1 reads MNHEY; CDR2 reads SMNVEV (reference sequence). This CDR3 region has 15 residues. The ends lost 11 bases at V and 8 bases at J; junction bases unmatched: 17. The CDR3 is CALLLGDRVSRTQYF. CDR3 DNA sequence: TGTGCCCTACTACTTGGGGACAGGGTGAGTCGTACGCAGTATTTT.

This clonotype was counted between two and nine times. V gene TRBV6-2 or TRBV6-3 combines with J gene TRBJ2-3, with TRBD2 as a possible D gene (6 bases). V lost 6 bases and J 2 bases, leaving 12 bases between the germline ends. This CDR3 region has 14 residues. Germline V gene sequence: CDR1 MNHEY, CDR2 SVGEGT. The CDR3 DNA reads TGTGCCAGCAGCCGACCTAGCGCCACAGATACGCAGTATTTT. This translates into CASSRPSATDTQYF.